This T cell receptor (beta chain) was sequenced during a study of cytomegalovirus exposure and HLA in healthy donors. Study findings and constraints: Analysis performed later showed TCR beta chains linked to HLA being more clonally expanded than equally common others. Confirmation was obtained in vitro that a few CMV-associated chains are specific for CMV antigens.

The ends lost 8 bases at V and 8 bases at J; junction bases unmatched: 11. Germline CDR1 reads MDHEN; CDR2 reads SYDVKM. The CDR3 is made up of 14 amino acids. Both 60 Vbeta primers and 13 Jbeta primers went into the PCR. Measured with immunoSEQ multiplex PCR; TCRdb has only the in-frame clones, and not every one. The table has nearly 95,000 clones, 60% to 80% seen once; the top ten hold about 6.7%. Note on this clone: Its antigen is still unknown.

The receptor comes from a woman aged 25 to 45 in good health and CMV-seronegative. The sequenced sample consisted of PBMCs. This chain links TRBV28 with TRBJ1-4, with 7 bases fitting TRBD1. The CDR3 bases are TGTGCCAGCCGCCTGGGACAGTCCAGAGAAAAACTGTTTTTT. Residues: CASRLGQSREKLFF. Filled out from reference TRBV28 and TRBJ1-4, the complete variable domain reads DVKVTQSSRYLVKRTGEKVFLECVQDMDHENMFWYRQDPGLGLRLIYFSYDVKMKEKGDIPEGYSVSREKKERFSLILESASTNQTSMYLCASRLGQSREKLFFGSGTQLSVL.